Below, one TCR beta chain is given with its context. As processed by the authors: Reference gene primer amplification gave estimated nucleated cell counts. Method: immunoSEQ multiplex PCR; TCRdb's copy keeps in-frame clones and lacks some. Clone size and the V and J calls come from that table; the DNA yielded D and trimming. The data contain about 50,000 clones, roughly 90% of them singletons. The sample comes from a study of blood T cell repertoires in COVID-19. Study-level background: Samples representing acute and convalescent COVID-19 were sourced from the United States, Italy and Spain. PBMCs, B-cell-depleted T cells, or T cells were the source of the cDNA or gDNA that made up the material.

The CDR3 is made up of 11 amino acids. The V gene lost 5 bases and the J gene lost 10 bases, with 14 bases spanning the gap. The V gene's germline CDR1 is DFQATT and CDR2 SNEGSKA (reference sequence). The chain joins TRBV20-1 to TRBJ1-2; D possibly corresponds to TRBD1 (5 bases). What was sequenced was peripheral blood. The clonotype was recovered from a human donor with active COVID-19. The donor label of this sample is uncertain. CDR3 nucleotides: TGCAGTGCTGACGGACCGGGGGTCTACACCTTC. This encodes CSADGPGVYTF.